The following is a T cell receptor (beta chain) sequence with its context. Using immunoSEQ multiplex PCR, the repertoire was profiled, and TCRdb retains in-frame clones only, with some absent. The sample lists approximately 300,000 clones, 85% to 90% occurring once. This sample was included in a study of blood T cell repertoires in COVID-19. Across the study: From the United States, Italy and Spain came samples of acute and convalescent COVID-19. PBMCs, B-cell-depleted T cells, or T cells were the source of the cDNA or gDNA that made up the material.

Looked up from germline, CDR1 is LNHNV and CDR2 is YYDKDF (reference sequence). The CDR3 is 11 residues long. Trimming pared 4 bases from V and 8 bases from J, leaving 6 bases between. The sample was PBMCs or T cells enriched from blood (not recorded which). This TCR derives from a woman younger than 30 with acute COVID-19. The chain has TRBV15 and TRBJ2-1; possibly TRBD1 for D (5 bases). Here the CDR3 reads CATSIRDEQFF. The CDR3 DNA follows: TGTGCCACCAGCATCAGGGATGAGCAGTTCTTC.